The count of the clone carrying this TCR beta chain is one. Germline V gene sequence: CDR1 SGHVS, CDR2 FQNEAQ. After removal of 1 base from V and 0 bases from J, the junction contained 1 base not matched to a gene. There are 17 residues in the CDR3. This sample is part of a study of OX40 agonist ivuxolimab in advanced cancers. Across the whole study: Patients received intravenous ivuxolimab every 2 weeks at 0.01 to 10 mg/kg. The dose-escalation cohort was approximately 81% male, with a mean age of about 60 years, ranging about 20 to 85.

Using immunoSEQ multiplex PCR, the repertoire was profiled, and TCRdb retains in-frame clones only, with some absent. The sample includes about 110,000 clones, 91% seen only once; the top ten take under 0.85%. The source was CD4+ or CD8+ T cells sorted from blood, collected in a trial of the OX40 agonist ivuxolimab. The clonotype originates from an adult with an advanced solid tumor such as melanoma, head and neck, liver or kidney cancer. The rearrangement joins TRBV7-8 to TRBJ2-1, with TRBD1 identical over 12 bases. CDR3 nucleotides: TGTGCCAGCAGCTTAGGGGGACAGGGGGCCTCCTACAATGAGCAGTTCTTC. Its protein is CASSLGGQGASYNEQFF.